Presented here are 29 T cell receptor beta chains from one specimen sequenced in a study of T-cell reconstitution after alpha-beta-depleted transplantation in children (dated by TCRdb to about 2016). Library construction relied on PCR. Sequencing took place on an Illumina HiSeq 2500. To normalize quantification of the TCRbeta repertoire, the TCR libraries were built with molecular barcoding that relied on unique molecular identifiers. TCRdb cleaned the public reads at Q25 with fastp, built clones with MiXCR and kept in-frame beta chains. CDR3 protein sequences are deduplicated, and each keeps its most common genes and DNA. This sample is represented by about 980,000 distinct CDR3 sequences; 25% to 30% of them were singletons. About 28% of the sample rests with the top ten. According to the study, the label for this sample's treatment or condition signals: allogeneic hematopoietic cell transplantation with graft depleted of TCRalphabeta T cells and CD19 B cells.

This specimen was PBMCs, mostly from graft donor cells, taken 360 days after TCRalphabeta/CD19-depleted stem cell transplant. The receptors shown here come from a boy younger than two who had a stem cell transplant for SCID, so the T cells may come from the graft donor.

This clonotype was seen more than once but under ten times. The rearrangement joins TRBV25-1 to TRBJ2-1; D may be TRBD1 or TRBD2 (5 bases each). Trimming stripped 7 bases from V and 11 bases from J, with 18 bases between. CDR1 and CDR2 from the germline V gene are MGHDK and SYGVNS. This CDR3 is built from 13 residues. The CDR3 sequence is CASTEALRGQQFF. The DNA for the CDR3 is TGTGCCAGCACCGAAGCTCTTCGGGGCCAGCAGTTCTTC.

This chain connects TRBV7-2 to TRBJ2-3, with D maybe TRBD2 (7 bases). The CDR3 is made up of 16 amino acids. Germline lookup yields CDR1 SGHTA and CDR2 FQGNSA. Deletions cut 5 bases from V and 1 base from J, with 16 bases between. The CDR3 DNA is TGTGCCAGCAGCCTGGTCGGGGGGCTGGGCACAGATACGCAGTATTTT. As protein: CASSLVGGLGTDTQYF. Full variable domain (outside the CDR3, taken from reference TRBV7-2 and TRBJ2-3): GAGVSQSPSNKVTEKGKDVELRCDPISGHTALYWYRQSLGQGLEFLIYFQGNSAPDKSGLPSDRFSAERTGGSVSTLTIQRTQQEDSAVYLCASSLVGGLGTDTQYFGPGTRLTVL.

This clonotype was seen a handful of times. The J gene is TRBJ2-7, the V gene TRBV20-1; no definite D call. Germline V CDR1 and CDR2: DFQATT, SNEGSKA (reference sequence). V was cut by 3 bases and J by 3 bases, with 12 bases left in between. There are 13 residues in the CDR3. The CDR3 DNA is TGCAGTGCTAGTCCCTGGGCCGACTACGAGCAGTACTTC. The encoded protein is CSASPWADYEQYF.

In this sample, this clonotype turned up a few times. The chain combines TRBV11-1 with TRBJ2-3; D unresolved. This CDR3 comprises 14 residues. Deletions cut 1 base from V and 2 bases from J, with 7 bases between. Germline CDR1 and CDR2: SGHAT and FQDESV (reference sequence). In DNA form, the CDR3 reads TGTGCCAGCAGCTTAGGACCGGACACAGATACGCAGTATTTT. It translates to CASSLGPDTDTQYF.

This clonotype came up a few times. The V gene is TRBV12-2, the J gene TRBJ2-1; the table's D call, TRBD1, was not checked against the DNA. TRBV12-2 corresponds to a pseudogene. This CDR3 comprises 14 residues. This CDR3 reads CARSRGGRDYEQFF. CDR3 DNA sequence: TGTGCAAGGAGCCGCGGGGGGCGAGACTATGAGCAGTTCTTC.

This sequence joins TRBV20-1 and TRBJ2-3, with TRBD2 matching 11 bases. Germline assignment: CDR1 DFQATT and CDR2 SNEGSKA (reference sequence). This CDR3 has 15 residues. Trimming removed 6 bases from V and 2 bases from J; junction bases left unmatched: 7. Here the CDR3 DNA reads TGCAGTGCGGGTAGCGGGGGGGGCCACACAGATACGCAGTATTTT. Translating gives CSAGSGGGHTDTQYF.

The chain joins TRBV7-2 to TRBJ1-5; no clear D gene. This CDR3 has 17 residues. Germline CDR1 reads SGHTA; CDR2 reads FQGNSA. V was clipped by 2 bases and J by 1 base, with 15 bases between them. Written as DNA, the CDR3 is TGTGCCAGCAGCTTATTCGTAATCGGACGGAGCAATCAGCCCCAGCATTTT. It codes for CASSLFVIGRSNQPQHF. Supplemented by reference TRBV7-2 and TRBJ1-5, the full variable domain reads GAGVSQSPSNKVTEKGKDVELRCDPISGHTALYWYRQSLGQGLEFLIYFQGNSAPDKSGLPSDRFSAERTGGSVSTLTIQRTQQEDSAVYLCASSLFVIGRSNQPQHFGDGTRLSIL.

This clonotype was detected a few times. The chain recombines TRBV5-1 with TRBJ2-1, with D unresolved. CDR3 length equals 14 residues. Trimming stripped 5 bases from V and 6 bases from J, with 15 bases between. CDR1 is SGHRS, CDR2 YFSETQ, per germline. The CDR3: CASSPPMAPNEQFF. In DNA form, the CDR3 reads TGCGCCAGCAGTCCGCCCATGGCCCCCAATGAGCAGTTCTTC.

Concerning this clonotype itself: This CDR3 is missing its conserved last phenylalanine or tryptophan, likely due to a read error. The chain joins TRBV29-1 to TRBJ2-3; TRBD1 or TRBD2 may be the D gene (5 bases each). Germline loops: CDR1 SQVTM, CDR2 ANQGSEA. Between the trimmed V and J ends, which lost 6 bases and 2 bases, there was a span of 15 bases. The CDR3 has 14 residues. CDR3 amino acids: CSVPGAGNTDTQYC. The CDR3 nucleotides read TGCAGCGTACCCGGGGCAGGCAACACAGATACGCAGTATTGT.

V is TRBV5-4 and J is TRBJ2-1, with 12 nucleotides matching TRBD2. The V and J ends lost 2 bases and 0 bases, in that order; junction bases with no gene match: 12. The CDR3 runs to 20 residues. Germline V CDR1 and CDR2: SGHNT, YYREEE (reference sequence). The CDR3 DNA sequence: TGTGCCAGCAGCTTACGGGCTAGCGGGGGGGCCATCTCCTCCTACAATGAGCAGTTCTTC. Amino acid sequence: CASSLRASGGAISSYNEQFF.

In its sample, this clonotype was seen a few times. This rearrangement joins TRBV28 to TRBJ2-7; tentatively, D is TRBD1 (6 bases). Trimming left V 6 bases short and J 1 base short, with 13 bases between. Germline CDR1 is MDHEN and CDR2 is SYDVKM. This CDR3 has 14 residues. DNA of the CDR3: TGTGCCAGCAGCCATTTGGACAGATCCTACGAGCAGTACTTC. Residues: CASSHLDRSYEQYF.

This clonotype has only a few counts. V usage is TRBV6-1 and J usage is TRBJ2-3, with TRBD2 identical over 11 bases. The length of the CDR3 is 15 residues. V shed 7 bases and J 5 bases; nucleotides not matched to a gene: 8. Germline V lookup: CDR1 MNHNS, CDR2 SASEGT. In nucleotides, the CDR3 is TGTGCCAGCACCGCGACTAGCGGGGTGGGAGATACGCAGTATTTT. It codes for CASTATSGVGDTQYF.

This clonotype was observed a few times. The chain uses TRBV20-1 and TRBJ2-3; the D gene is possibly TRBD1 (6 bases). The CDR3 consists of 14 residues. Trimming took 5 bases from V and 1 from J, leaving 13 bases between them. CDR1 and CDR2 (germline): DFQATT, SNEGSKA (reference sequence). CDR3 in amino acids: CSAWSRTGTDTQYF. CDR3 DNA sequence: TGCAGTGCTTGGTCCCGGACAGGCACAGATACGCAGTATTTT.

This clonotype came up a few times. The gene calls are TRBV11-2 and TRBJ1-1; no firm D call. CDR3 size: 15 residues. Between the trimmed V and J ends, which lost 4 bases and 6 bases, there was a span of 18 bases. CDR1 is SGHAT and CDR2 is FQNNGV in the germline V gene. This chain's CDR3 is CASSYPGGSLSEAFF. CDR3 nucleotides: TGTGCCAGCAGCTACCCGGGAGGATCACTCTCTGAAGCTTTCTTT.

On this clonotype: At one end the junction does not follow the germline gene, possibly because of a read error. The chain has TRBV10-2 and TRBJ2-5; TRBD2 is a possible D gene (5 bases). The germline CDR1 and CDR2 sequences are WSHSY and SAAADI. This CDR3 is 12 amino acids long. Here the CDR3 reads CASGEKRETQYF. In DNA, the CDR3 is TGCGCCAGCGGTGAAAAGCGGGAGACCCAGTACTTC.

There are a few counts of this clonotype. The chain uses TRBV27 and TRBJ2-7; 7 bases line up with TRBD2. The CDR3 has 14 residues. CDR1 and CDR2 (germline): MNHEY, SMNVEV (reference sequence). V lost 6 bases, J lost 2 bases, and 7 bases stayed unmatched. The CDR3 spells CASSPRGGPYEQYF. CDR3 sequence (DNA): TGTGCCAGCAGCCCACGCGGGGGACCCTACGAGCAGTACTTC.

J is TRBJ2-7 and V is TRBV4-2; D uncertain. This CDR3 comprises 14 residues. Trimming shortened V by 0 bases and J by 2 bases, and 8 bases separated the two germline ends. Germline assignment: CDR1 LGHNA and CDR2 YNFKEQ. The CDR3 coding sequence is TGTGCCAGCAGCCAAGAAGGGTCCACCTACGAGCAGTACTTC. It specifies CASSQEGSTYEQYF.

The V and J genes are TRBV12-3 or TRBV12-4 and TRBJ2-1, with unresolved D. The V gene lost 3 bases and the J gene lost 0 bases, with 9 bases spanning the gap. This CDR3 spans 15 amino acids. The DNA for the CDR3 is TGTGCCAGCAGTTTTCAGAGACGCTCCTACAATGAGCAGTTCTTC. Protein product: CASSFQRRSYNEQFF.

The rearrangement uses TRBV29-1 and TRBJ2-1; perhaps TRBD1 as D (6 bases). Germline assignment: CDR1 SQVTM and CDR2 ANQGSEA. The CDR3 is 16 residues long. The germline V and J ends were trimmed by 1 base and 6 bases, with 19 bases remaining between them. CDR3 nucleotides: TGCAGCGTTGAAGTCCTCCGGACAGTGATGGTCAATGAGCAGTTCTTC. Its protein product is CSVEVLRTVMVNEQFF.

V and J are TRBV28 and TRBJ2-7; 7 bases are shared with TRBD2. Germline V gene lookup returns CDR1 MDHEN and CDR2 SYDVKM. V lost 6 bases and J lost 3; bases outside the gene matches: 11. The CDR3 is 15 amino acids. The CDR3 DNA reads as TGTGCCAGCAGCACCCCCGCGGGGGACCACTACGAGCAGTACTTC. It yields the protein CASSTPAGDHYEQYF.

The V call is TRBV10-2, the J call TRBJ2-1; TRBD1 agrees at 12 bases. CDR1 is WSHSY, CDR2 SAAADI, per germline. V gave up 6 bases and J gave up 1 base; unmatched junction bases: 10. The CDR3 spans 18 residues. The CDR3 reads CASRPGQGAIRSYNEQFF. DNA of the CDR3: TGCGCCAGCAGACCGGGACAGGGGGCGATTAGGTCCTACAATGAGCAGTTCTTC.

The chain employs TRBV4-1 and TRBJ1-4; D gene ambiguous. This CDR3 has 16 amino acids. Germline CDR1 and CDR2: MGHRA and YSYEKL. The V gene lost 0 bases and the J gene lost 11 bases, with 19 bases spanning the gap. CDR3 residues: CASSQDQVDDSLKLFF. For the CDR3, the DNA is TGCGCCAGCAGCCAAGATCAGGTGGACGACTCCCTGAAACTGTTTTTT.

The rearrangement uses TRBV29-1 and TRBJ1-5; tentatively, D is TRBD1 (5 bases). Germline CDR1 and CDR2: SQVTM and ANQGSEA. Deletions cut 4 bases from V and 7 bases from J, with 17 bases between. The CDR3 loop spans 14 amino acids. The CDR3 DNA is TGCAGCGTTGCCACAGGAGGGACGTGGCAGCCCCAGCATTTT. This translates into CSVATGGTWQPQHF.

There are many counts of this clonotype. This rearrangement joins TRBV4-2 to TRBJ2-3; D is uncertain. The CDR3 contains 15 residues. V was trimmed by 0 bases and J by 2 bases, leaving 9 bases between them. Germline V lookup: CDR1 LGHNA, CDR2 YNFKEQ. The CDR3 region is CASSQDRASTDTQYF. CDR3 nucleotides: TGTGCCAGCAGCCAAGATCGGGCCTCCACAGATACGCAGTATTTT.

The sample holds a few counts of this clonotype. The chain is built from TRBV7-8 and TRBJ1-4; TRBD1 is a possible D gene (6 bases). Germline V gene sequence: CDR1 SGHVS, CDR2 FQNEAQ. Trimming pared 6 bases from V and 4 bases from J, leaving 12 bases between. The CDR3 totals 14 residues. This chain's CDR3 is CASRPRGFNEKLFF. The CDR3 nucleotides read TGTGCCAGCAGACCAAGGGGGTTTAATGAAAAACTGTTTTTT.

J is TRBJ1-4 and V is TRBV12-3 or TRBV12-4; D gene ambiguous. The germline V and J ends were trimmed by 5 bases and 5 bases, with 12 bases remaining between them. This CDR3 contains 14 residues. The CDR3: CASSPSGANEKLFF. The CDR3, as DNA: TGTGCCAGCAGTCCCTCCGGTGCGAATGAAAAACTGTTTTTT.

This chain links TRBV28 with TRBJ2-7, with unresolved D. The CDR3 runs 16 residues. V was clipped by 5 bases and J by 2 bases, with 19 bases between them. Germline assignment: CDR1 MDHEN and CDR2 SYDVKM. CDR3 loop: CASSLSTERKAYEQYF. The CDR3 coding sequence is TGTGCCAGCAGTCTGTCGACCGAAAGGAAGGCCTACGAGCAGTACTTC.

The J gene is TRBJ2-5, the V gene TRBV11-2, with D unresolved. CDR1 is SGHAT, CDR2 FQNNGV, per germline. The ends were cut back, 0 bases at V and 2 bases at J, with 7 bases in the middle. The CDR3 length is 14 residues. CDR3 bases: TGTGCCAGCAGCTTAGAAGTCTTACAAGAGACCCAGTACTTC. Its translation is CASSLEVLQETQYF.

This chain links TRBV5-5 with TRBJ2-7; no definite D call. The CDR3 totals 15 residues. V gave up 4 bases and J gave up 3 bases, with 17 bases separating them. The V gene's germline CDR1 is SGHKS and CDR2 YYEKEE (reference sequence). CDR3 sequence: CASSGVVVLDYEQYF. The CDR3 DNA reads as TGTGCCAGCAGCGGGGTGGTGGTGCTTGACTACGAGCAGTACTTC.